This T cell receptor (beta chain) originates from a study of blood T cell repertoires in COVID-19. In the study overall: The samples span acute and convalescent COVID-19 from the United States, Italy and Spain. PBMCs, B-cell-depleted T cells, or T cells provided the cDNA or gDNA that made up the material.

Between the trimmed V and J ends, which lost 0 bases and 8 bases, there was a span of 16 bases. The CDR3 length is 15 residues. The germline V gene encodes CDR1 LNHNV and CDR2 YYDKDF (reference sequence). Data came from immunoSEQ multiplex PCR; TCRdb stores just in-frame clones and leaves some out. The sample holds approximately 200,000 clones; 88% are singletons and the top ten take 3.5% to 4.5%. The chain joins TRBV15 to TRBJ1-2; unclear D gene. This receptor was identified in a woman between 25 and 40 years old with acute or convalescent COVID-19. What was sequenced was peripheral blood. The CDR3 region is CATSRDYFGREGYTF. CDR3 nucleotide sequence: TGTGCCACCAGCAGAGATTACTTCGGTCGAGAAGGCTACACCTTC.